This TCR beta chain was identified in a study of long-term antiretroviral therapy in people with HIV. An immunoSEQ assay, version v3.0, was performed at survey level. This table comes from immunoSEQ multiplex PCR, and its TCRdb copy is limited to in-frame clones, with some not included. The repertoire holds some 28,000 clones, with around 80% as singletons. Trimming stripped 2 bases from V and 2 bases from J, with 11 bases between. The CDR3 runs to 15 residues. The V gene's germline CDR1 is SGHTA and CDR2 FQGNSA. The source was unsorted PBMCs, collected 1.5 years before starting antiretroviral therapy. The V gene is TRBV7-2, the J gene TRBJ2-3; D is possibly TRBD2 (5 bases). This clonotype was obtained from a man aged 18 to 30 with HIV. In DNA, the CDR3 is TGTGCCAGCAGCTTAAGGCTAGCTCCCACAGATACGCAGTATTTT. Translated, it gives CASSLRLAPTDTQYF. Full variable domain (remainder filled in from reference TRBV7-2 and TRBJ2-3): GAGVSQSPSNKVTEKGKDVELRCDPISGHTALYWYRQSLGQGLEFLIYFQGNSAPDKSGLPSDRFSAERTGGSVSTLTIQRTQQEDSAVYLCASSLRLAPTDTQYFGPGTRLTVL.